The T cell receptor beta chain described here comes from a study of T cells in Graves' hyperthyroidism and ophthalmopathy. CDR3 size: 14 residues. The germline CDR1 and CDR2 sequences are SGHTA and FQGNSA. V lost 9 bases to trimming and J lost 7 bases, with 19 bases between them. Amplified TCR beta CDR3 regions came from RNA transcripts. A set of HTBI primers served as the primers for a first-round RT-PCR of the TCR CDR3. TCRdb used MiXCR to reprocess the multiplex PCR reads, holding one entry per CDR3 protein. Seen here are about 640,000 distinct CDR3 sequences, less than 25% observed once, and the top ten hold approximately 30%. This clonotype appeared a single time. Patients having uncontrolled infection, another autoimmune disease, pregnancy or lactation were not included. From around 11 ml of fresh peripheral blood, PBMCs were isolated.

J is TRBJ2-1 and V is TRBV7-2, with D perhaps being TRBD1 or TRBD2 (5 bases each). What was sequenced was blood. The source is a young man with Graves' ophthalmopathy. CDR3: CASSGTLGMNEQFF. The CDR3 nucleotides read TGTGCCAGTAGTGGGACGTTGGGAATGAATGAGCAGTTCTTC.